The clone carrying this T cell receptor beta chain turned up a few times. The authors deemed Graves' hyperthyroidism stable absent ophthalmopathy progression within 18 months. Patients aged 18 to 65 with hyperthyroidism were newly diagnosed, with duration under 2 months. CDR1 DFQATT and CDR2 SNEGSKA come from the germline V gene (reference sequence). Trimming took 7 bases from V and 9 from J; bases not matched to a gene: 12. The CDR3 extends over 13 amino acids. TCR beta CDR3 region amplification was performed from RNA transcripts. TCR CDR3 underwent first-round RT-PCR with the HTBI primer set. Using its own MiXCR run on the multiplex PCR reads, TCRdb lists one record per CDR3 protein. The sample consists of about 210,000 distinct CDR3 sequences, 17% of them appearing once. This entry comes from a study of T cells in Graves' hyperthyroidism and ophthalmopathy.

The material sequenced was blood. This chain links TRBV20-1 with TRBJ2-1; 7 bases are shared with TRBD2. This TCR came from a man between 45 and 60 years old with Graves' hyperthyroidism. As DNA, the CDR3 is TGCAGTGTGCGGGGGATTCATGGTCCTGAGCAGTTCTTC. This gives the protein CSVRGIHGPEQFF.